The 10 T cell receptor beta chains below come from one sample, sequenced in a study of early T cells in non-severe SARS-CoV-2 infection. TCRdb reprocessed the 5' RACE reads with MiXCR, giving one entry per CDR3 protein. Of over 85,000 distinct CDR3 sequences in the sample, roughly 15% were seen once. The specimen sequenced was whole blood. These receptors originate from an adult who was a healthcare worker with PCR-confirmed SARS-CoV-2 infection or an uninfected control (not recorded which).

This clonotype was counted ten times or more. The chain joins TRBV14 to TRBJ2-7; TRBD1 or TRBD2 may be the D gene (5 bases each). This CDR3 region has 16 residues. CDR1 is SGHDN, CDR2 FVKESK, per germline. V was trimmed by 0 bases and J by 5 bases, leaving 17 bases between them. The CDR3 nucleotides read TGTGCCAGCAGCCAAGATCTTCCGGGGCTCGGCCACGAGCAGTACTTC. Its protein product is CASSQDLPGLGHEQYF.

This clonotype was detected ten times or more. The CDR3 DNA sequence: TGTGCCAGCCTTACAGGGTTTGGGCAGCCCCAGCATTTT. Encoded protein: CASLTGFGQPQHF. The genes are TRBV6-6 and TRBJ1-5, with D possibly being TRBD1 (6 bases). V dropped 8 bases and J dropped 7 bases, with 15 bases sitting between them. This CDR3 comprises 13 residues. Per germline, CDR1 MNHNY and CDR2 SVGAGI (reference sequence).

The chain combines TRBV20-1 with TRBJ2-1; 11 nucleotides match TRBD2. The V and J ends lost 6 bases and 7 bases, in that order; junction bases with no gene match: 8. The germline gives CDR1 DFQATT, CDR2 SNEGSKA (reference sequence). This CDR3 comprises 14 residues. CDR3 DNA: TGCAGTGCCCCGACTAGCGGGAAGGGTAATGAGCAGTTCTTC. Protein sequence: CSAPTSGKGNEQFF.

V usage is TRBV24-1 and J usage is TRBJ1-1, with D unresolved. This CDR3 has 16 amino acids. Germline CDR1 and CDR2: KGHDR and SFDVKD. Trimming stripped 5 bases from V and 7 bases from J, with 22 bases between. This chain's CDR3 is CATSVVDGKKSFEAFF. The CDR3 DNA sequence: TGTGCCACCAGTGTTGTCGACGGGAAGAAGTCGTTTGAAGCTTTCTTT.

CDR3 amino acids: CATFPDPGTGELFF. In DNA, the CDR3 is TGTGCCACCTTTCCAGACCCTGGGACCGGGGAGCTGTTTTTT. The chain recombines TRBV28 with TRBJ2-2; D gene unclear. CDR3 length: 14 amino acids. The V and J ends lost 10 bases and 5 bases respectively, with 17 bases between them. The germline gives CDR1 MDHEN, CDR2 SYDVKM.

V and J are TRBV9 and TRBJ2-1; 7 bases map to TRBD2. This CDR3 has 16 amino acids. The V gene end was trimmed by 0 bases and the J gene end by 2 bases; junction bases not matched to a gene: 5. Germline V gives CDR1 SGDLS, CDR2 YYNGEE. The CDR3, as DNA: TGTGCCAGCAGCGTAGGAGGCGGGAGTACCTACAATGAGCAGTTCTTC. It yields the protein CASSVGGGSTYNEQFF.

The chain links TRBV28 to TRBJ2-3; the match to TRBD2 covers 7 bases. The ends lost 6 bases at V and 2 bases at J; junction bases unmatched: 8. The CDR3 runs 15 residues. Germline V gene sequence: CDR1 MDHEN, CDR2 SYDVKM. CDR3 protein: CASRYPSGFTDTQYF. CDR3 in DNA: TGTGCCAGCAGGTACCCTAGCGGTTTCACAGATACGCAGTATTTT. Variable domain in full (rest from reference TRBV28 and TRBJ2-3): DVKVTQSSRYLVKRTGEKVFLECVQDMDHENMFWYRQDPGLGLRLIYFSYDVKMKEKGDIPEGYSVSREKKERFSLILESASTNQTSMYLCASRYPSGFTDTQYFGPGTRLTVL.

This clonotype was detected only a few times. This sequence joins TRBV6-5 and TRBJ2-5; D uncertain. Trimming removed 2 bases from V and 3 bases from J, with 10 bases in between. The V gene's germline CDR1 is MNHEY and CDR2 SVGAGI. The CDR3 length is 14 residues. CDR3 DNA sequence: TGTGCCAGCAGTTACGAGGTTTCTAAAGAGACCCAGTACTTC. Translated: CASSYEVSKETQYF.

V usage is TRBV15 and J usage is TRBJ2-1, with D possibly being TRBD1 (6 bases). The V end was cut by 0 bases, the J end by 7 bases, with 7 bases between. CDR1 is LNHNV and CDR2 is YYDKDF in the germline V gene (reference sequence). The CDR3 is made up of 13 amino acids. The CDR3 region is CATSRDQGNEQFF. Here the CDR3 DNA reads TGTGCCACCAGCAGAGATCAGGGGAATGAGCAGTTCTTC.

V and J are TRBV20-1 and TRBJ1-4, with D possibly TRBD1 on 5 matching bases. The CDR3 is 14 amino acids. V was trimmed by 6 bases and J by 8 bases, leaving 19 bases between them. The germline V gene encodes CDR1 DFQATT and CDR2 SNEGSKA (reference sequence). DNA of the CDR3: TGCAGTGCCCACACCGGGGGGGGTCGGGAAAAACTGTTTTTT. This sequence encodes CSAHTGGGREKLFF.